Listed below are T cell receptor beta chains from one sample, sequenced in a study of blood T cells in healthy people across ages. Each CDR3 protein gets one entry after TCRdb re-called the 5' RACE reads with MiXCR. The sample contains more than 750,000 distinct CDR3 sequences, approximately 32% of which appear only once. These data also featured in a second study, about T cells of mothers and their children.

The sequencing input was blood. The receptors stem from a woman aged 35 to 49 in good health. The CDR3 runs from the conserved cysteine through the conserved F or W. D genes are given only for firm matches. Some rows mark clone size as missing; the rest say once, few, many or name a class of expanded clone.

D gene,J gene,V gene,clone size,CDR3 protein,CDR3 DNA
.,TRBJ1-1,TRBV12-3/TRBV12-4,few,CASSSGRLTAFF,TGTGCCAGCAGTTCCGGACGGTTGACTGCTTTCTTT
.,TRBJ2-6,TRBV28,many,CASGVHSGANVLTF,TGTGCCAGCGGCGTTCACTCTGGGGCCAACGTCCTGACTTTC
TRBD2,TRBJ2-7,TRBV11-2,many,CASSSLLAGPSEQYF,TGTGCCAGCAGCTCCCTTCTAGCGGGGCCCTCAGAGCAGTACTTC
TRBD2,TRBJ2-5,TRBV7-8,.,CASRPGLALEQYF,TGTGCCAGCAGACCGGGACTAGCCCTTGAGCAGTACTTC
.,TRBJ1-1,TRBV7-9,.,CASSFHGWGQGGESNTEAFF,TGTGCCAGCAGCTTCCATGGATGGGGGCAAGGGGGTGAGTCGAACACTGAAGCTTTCTTT
.,TRBJ2-7,TRBV7-2,many,CASSPGRSSYEQYF,TGTGCCAGCAGCCCAGGACGGAGCTCCTACGAGCAGTACTTC
.,TRBJ2-1,TRBV5-1,many,CASSLHGLSSYNEQFF,TGCGCCAGCAGCTTGCATGGCTTAAGCTCCTACAATGAGCAGTTCTTC
.,TRBJ1-2,TRBV9,many,CASSVPGVGYTF,TGTGCCAGCAGCGTTCCAGGGGTTGGCTACACCTTC
.,TRBJ1-5,TRBV5-1,.,CASSVDGMPPWEGNQPQHF,TGCGCCAGCAGCGTCGACGGCATGCCACCTTGGGAGGGCAATCAGCCCCAGCATTTT
.,TRBJ1-2,TRBV5-1,.,CTSAVRDNYGYTF,TGCACCAGTGCGGTCAGGGATAACTATGGCTACACCTTC
.,TRBJ2-1,TRBV2,.,CASSEALSGPLFF,TGTGCCAGCAGCGAAGCGCTCAGCGGGCCGCTGTTCTTC
.,TRBJ1-2,TRBV7-3,.,CASSPGSGGIDGYTF,TGTGCCAGCAGCCCGGGATCCGGTGGGATCGACGGCTACACCTTC
TRBD1,TRBJ1-1,TRBV12-3/TRBV12-4,.,CASSFPGQVNTEAFF,TGTGCCAGCAGTTTTCCGGGACAGGTGAACACTGAAGCTTTCTTT
TRBD1,TRBJ2-5,TRBV29-1,few,CSVEDGQGARETQYF,TGCAGCGTTGAAGACGGACAGGGGGCCCGAGAGACCCAGTACTTC
.,TRBJ2-7,TRBV20-1,many,CSAALTGRNYEQYF,TGCAGTGCAGCCTTGACAGGGAGGAACTACGAGCAGTACTTC
.,TRBJ1-6,TRBV28,.,CASSLQGSYNSPLHF,TGTGCCAGCAGTTTACAGGGCTCCTATAATTCACCCCTCCACTTT
TRBD1,TRBJ2-3,TRBV7-2,.,CASSPQQGSATDTQYF,TGTGCCAGCAGCCCCCAACAGGGGAGTGCCACAGATACGCAGTATTTT
TRBD2,TRBJ2-1,TRBV7-9,.,CASSLTSGGATYNEQFF,TGTGCCAGCAGCTTGACTAGCGGGGGGGCGACCTACAATGAGCAGTTCTTC
.,TRBJ2-7,TRBV7-6,few,CASSHTGYEQYF,TGTGCCAGCAGCCATACAGGGTACGAGCAGTACTTC
TRBD2,TRBJ2-7,TRBV7-2,many,CASSLGGLAGGPHEQYF,TGTGCCAGCAGCTTAGGTGGACTAGCGGGGGGGCCCCACGAGCAGTACTTC
TRBD2,TRBJ2-1,TRBV6-1,.,CASSNSGRADEQFF,TGTGCCAGCAGTAACAGCGGGAGGGCCGATGAGCAGTTCTTC
TRBD1,TRBJ2-3,TRBV5-1,few,CASSLGDRVDRDTQYF,TGCGCCAGCAGCTTGGGGGACAGGGTTGATAGAGATACGCAGTATTTT
TRBD2,TRBJ2-1,TRBV7-2,.,CASSLHRTSGSYNEQFF,TGTGCCAGCAGCTTACACCGGACTAGTGGTTCCTACAATGAGCAGTTCTTC
.,TRBJ1-5,TRBV12-3/TRBV12-4,few,CASSLGDTSNQPQHF,TGTGCCAGCAGTTTAGGGGACACTAGCAATCAGCCCCAGCATTTT
.,TRBJ2-7,TRBV7-2,many,CASSFQGGAYEQYF,TGTGCCAGCAGCTTCCAGGGGGGGGCGTACGAGCAGTACTTC
TRBD1,TRBJ2-1,TRBV6-2/TRBV6-3,few,CASIHRDRVDNEQFF,TGTGCCAGCATTCACCGGGACAGGGTGGACAATGAGCAGTTCTTC
.,TRBJ1-2,TRBV6-5,.,CASSYSTASPLGYTF,TGTGCCAGCAGTTACTCGACAGCCAGTCCCCTGGGCTACACCTTC
.,TRBJ2-3,TRBV5-1,.,CASSLGRTNTDTQYF,TGCGCCAGCAGCTTAGGACGGACCAACACAGATACGCAGTATTTT
.,TRBJ2-1,TRBV12-3/TRBV12-4,few,CASSLGSRRGGGRDEQFF,TGTGCCAGCAGTTTAGGGTCCCGCAGGGGCGGGGGTCGCGATGAGCAGTTCTTC
.,TRBJ1-2,TRBV4-2,.,CASSRGDSNYGYTF,TGTGCCAGCAGCCGGGGTGACAGCAACTATGGCTACACCTTC
.,TRBJ1-5,TRBV5-1,.,CASSPTPRSSYQPQHF,TGCGCCAGCAGCCCGACCCCCAGGTCATCTTATCAGCCCCAGCATTTT
TRBD1,TRBJ1-6,TRBV5-1,few,CASSKRQGANYNSPLHF,TGCGCCAGCAGCAAACGACAGGGGGCCAACTATAATTCACCCCTCCACTTT
.,TRBJ2-3,TRBV12-3/TRBV12-4,few,CASSLRDSSTDMQYF,TGTGCCAGCAGTTTACGAGATTCTAGCACAGATATGCAGTATTTT
.,TRBJ1-5,TRBV7-2,.,CASSQEADQPQHF,TGTGCCAGCAGCCAGGAGGCTGACCAGCCCCAGCATTTT
TRBD1,TRBJ1-1,TRBV5-1,.,CASREGQGADEAFF,TGCGCCAGCCGCGAAGGACAGGGGGCTGATGAAGCTTTCTTT
.,TRBJ2-7,TRBV29-1,.,CSVVKQGTLYEQYF,TGCAGCGTTGTAAAGCAGGGGACTTTATACGAGCAGTACTTC
TRBD2,TRBJ2-7,TRBV10-3,few,CAISGGGSSYEQYF,TGTGCCATCAGTGGCGGGGGGAGCTCCTACGAGCAGTACTTC
.,TRBJ2-1,TRBV5-1,few,CASSNRQETLSYNEQFF,TGCGCCAGCAGCAACAGACAGGAAACCCTATCCTACAATGAGCAGTTCTTC
.,TRBJ1-5,TRBV20-1,.,CSIGPRQLSNQPQHF,TGCAGTATAGGACCTAGACAGTTAAGCAATCAGCCCCAGCATTTT
TRBD1,TRBJ1-6,TRBV15,.,CATSRRTGSYNSPLHF,TGTGCCACCAGCAGAAGGACAGGGTCATATAATTCACCCCTCCACTTT
.,TRBJ2-1,TRBV5-1,many,CASSSQGEQFF,TGCGCCAGCAGCTCCCAGGGTGAGCAGTTCTTC
TRBD2,TRBJ2-1,TRBV7-2,.,CASSYRLAGGYNEQFF,TGTGCCAGCAGCTACAGACTAGCGGGGGGATACAATGAGCAGTTCTTC
TRBD1,TRBJ1-2,TRBV7-8,.,CASSLRLTGTNYGYTF,TGTGCCAGCAGCTTAAGGTTGACAGGGACTAACTATGGCTACACCTTC
.,TRBJ1-5,TRBV28,.,CASSLSPDSSNQPQHF,TGTGCCAGCAGTTTAAGTCCCGACAGTAGCAATCAGCCCCAGCATTTT
.,TRBJ2-5,TRBV5-1,.,CASSLGGTIGAEEQYF,TGCGCCAGCAGCTTGGGAGGGACCATAGGCGCCGAGGAGCAGTACTTC
.,TRBJ2-5,TRBV5-1,.,CASSPATTPKSTQYF,TGCGCCAGCAGCCCGGCAACTACACCCAAGTCGACCCAGTACTTC
.,TRBJ2-6,TRBV27,many,CATADQGLGANVLTF,TGTGCCACCGCAGATCAGGGGCTTGGTGCCAACGTCCTGACTTTC
.,TRBJ1-4,TRBV7-2,.,CTSSLGTANEKLFF,TGTACCAGCAGCTTAGGGACGGCTAATGAAAAACTGTTTTTT
.,TRBJ2-4,TRBV28,.,CASSSPPGTAVIYWGVKNIQYF,TGTGCCAGCAGTTCCCCTCCCGGGACAGCGGTAATATATTGGGGGGTCAAAAACATTCAGTACTTC
TRBD1,TRBJ2-7,TRBV5-1,few,CASSDLRTGQNEQYF,TGCGCCAGCAGCGACCTCAGGACAGGGCAGAACGAGCAGTACTTC
.,TRBJ2-7,TRBV12-3/TRBV12-4,few,CASSLDRRSWEQYF,TGTGCCAGCAGTCTAGACAGGAGGTCATGGGAGCAGTACTTC
.,TRBJ1-1,TRBV5-6,.,CASSSGILVNTEAFF,TGTGCCAGCAGCTCGGGTATTTTGGTGAACACTGAAGCTTTCTTT
TRBD1,TRBJ2-4,TRBV12-3/TRBV12-4,.,CASSLARQGMAYF,TGTGCCAGCAGTTTAGCGCGACAGGGAATGGCGTACTTC